The text below deals with one T cell receptor beta chain. Trimming stripped 4 bases from V and 1 base from J, with 14 bases between. This CDR3 has 14 residues. Germline V gene sequence: CDR1 SQVTM, CDR2 ANQGSEA. Some clones are missing from TCRdb's copy, which holds only in-frame ones; the method was immunoSEQ multiplex PCR. Among about 350,000 clones listed, more than 70% were seen once. The source of the sample is a study of blood T cell repertoires in COVID-19. The sample consisted of peripheral blood. The chain is built from TRBV29-1 and TRBJ2-7; perhaps TRBD1 as D (6 bases). The sequence was collected from a woman aged 60-75 years with COVID-19, enrolled during active disease. CDR3 nucleotide sequence: TGCAGCGTTGTAGAACAGGGAATTTCCTACGAGCAGTACTTC. Protein sequence: CSVVEQGISYEQYF.